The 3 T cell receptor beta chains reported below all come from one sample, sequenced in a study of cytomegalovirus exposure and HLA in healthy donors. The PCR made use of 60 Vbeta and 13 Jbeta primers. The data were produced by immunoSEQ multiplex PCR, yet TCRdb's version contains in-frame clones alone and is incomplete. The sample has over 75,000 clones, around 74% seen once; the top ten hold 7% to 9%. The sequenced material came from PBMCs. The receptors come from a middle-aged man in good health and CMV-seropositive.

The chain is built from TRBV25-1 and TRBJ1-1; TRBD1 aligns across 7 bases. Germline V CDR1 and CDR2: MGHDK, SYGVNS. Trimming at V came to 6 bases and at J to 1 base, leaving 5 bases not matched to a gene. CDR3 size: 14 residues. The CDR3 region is CASRRTGKNTEAFF. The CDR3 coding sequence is TGTGCCAGCAGGAGGACAGGAAAGAACACTGAAGCTTTCTTT.

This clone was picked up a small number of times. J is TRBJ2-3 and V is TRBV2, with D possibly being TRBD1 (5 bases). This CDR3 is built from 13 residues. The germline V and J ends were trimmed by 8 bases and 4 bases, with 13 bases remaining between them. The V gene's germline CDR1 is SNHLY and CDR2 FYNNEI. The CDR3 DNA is TGTGCCAGCCTTAGGGGCTTTGCAGATACGCAGTATTTT. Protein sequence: CASLRGFADTQYF.

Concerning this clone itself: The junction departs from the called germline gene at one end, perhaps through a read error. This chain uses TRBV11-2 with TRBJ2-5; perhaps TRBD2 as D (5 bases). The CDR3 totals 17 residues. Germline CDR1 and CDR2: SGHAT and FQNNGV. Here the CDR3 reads CASSLASFGEIQGTQYF. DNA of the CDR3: TGTGCCAGCAGCTTAGCGTCTTTCGGGGAGATCCAAGGGACCCAGTACTTC.